The clone carrying this T cell receptor beta chain showed up just once. What it recognizes is unknown. Relative to the germline gene, one junction end is altered; a read error may explain this. Other DNA variants within this sample encode the same CDR3. The germline V gene has CDR1 MGHRA and CDR2 YSYEKL. The CDR3 length is 17 residues. Profiled with immunoSEQ multiplex PCR; TCRdb holds only in-frame clones, not every one. The data show about 40,000 clones, roughly 79% seen once. The entry originates in a study of T cells in localized non-small cell lung cancer. Overall study findings and caveats: Out of the top 100 tumor clones, a median around 57 were seen in adjacent lung. Higher adjacent-lung clonality was associated with shorter survival. Without multi-region sequencing, intratumor heterogeneity could not be excluded. Among the tissues sampled, uninvolved adjacent lung had the highest T cell clonality, above tumor.

The input for sequencing was peripheral blood mononuclear cells, taken before any cancer treatment. The receptor comes from a male donor at least 60 years old with stage II lung adenocarcinoma. This chain joins TRBV4-1 and TRBJ2-2, with 7 bases aligning to TRBD2. The CDR3 coding sequence is TGCGCCAGCAGCCAAGATGCCCTAGCGGCGAACACCGGGGAGCTGTTCTTT. It codes for CASSQDALAANTGELFF.